The T cell receptor (beta chain) under discussion was sequenced for a study of a mutant IDH1 vaccine in newly diagnosed glioma (dated by TCRdb to about 2021). Regarding the complete study: Vaccination started 4-6 weeks after radiotherapy alone, or was given together with temozolomide cycles in the groups whose treatment included chemotherapy. Of the 25 to 35 patients who were treated, about 62% were male and around 40% were female, and the mean age was around 41 years. Prior to enrollment, patients had been given standard therapy consisting of radiotherapy alone, temozolomide alone, or radiochemotherapy with temozolomide, with the combination given to most patients. Visit V12 was the week-35 safety follow-up and visit V13 was the week-47 end of study. Peripheral blood was collected at six visits: V03 (baseline), V05, V07, V10, V12 and V13. For exploratory analyses, approximately 25 treated patients had longitudinal TCRB deep sequencing done wherever samples were available.

Reading the label with the study, this specimen's time point is: week 35, safety follow-up. Each vaccine dose, consisting of 300 ug of a 20-mer mutant IDH1 peptide in Montanide, was administered subcutaneously with topical imiquimod. Eight vaccinations were administered to patients in weeks 1, 3, 5, 7, 11, 15, 19 and 23, corresponding to visits V03 through V10. Newly diagnosed WHO grade 3 or 4 IDH1-mutant astrocytomas showing loss of nuclear ATRX were present in the donors. The samples were drawn from NOA16, a multicentre, single-arm, open-label phase I trial in Germany that tested a mutant IDH1 peptide vaccine in humans for the first time. Genomic DNA for TCRB sequencing was isolated from EDTA blood with the DNeasy Blood and Tissue Kit. General conclusions and limits of the study: Availability determined which PBMC samples were chosen for TCRB deep sequencing. According to the authors, sample limitations meant that analyses of patient blood samples could not be reproduced. Vaccine-induced immune responses across multiple MHC alleles were detected in over 80% of patients. Pseudoprogression seemed to be unrelated to changes in the top peripheral T cell clonotypes found by TCRB sequencing.

The CDR3 has 17 amino acids, counting the end cysteine and phenylalanine. Just the 51-base CDR3 DNA is kept, in frame starting at base 1. V is shortened by 3 bases, J by 4 bases, and the region joining them spans 19 bases. The germline V gene encodes CDR1 KGHSH and CDR2 LQKENI. Remarks on this clone: Its antigen remains undetermined. Per-base qualities were not stored, and no clone one base away is much larger.

The protocol used for the library was the immunoSEQ multiplex PCR assay. Rearranged TCR beta chain sequences were amplified using the hsTCRB Kit according to the manufacturer's protocol. An Illumina MiSeq was used to sequence the TCRB libraries. Under the source paper's analysis protocol: Demultiplexing, trimming and gene mapping were performed with the kit vendor's proprietary platform. In TCRdb, the immuneACCESS table is reduced to in-frame sequences with V and J assigned. These tables do not hold every clone; where another copy was compared, an unresolved V gene accounts for under half, and the others remain unexplained. V, J and clone size are taken as reported in that table, and D and trimming were inferred from the DNA itself. The sample data list about 48,000 clones, and roughly 84% of these were observed just once. The ten top clones hold 6.5% to 7.5% of the sample.

Recombination joined TRBV18 with TRBJ1-5; a tentative D match to TRBD1 spans 6 bases. The receptor was isolated from a man aged 35-49 years with glioma. Sequenced here: PBMCs, sampled from a glioma patient whose treatment included an IDH1 peptide vaccine. The CDR3 region reads CASSPAGERRGNQPQHF. The nucleotide sequence reads as follows: TGTGCCAGCTCACCGGCCGGGGAAAGGAGGGGGAATCAGCCCCAGCATTTT.